This TCR beta chain is drawn from a study of technical replicates of blood from four donors. The repertoire was sequenced with immunoSEQ multiplex PCR; TCRdb's copy has only in-frame clones and lacks some. The sample includes 65,000 to 85,000 clones, 90% to 95% seen only once; the top ten take around 0.37%. The ends were cut back, 2 bases at V and 5 bases at J, with 10 bases in the middle. This CDR3 contains 13 residues. The germline gives CDR1 MNHEY, CDR2 SVGAGI. This receptor was identified in a human donor in good health. V and J are TRBV6-5 and TRBJ2-7; D perhaps matches TRBD1 (6 bases). Material: T cells isolated from PBMCs. CDR3 protein: CASSYQTGNEQYF. CDR3 bases: TGTGCCAGCAGTTACCAGACAGGTAACGAGCAGTACTTC.